The T cell receptor (beta chain) described here comes from a study of cytomegalovirus exposure and HLA in healthy donors. The data were produced by immunoSEQ multiplex PCR, yet TCRdb's version contains in-frame clones alone and is incomplete. The table shows over 100,000 clones, with about 90% occurring only once. This CDR3 region has 16 residues. CDR1 and CDR2 from the germline V gene are SGHTA and FQGNSA. The V gene lost 5 bases and the J gene lost 2 bases, with 16 bases spanning the gap. This sequence joins TRBV7-2 and TRBJ1-5; TRBD1 might be the D (5 bases). The TCR was taken from a man in his thirties or forties in good health and CMV-seronegative. Sequenced material: PBMCs. The CDR3 sequence is CASSPTGTRGNQPQHF. The CDR3, as DNA: TGTGCCAGCAGCCCGACCGGGACTAGGGGCAATCAGCCCCAGCATTTT.